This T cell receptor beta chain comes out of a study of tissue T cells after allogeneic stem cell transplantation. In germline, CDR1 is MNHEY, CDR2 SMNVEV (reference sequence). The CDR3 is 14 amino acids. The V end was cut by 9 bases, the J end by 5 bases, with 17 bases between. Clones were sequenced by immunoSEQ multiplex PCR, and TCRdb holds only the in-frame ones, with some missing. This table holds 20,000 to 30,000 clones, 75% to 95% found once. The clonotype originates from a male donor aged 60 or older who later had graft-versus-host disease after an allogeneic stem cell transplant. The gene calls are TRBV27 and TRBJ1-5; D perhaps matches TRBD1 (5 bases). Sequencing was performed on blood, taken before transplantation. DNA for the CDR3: TGTGCCAGTAGGCCAGGGAACGTTGATCAGCCCCAGCATTTT. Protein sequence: CASRPGNVDQPQHF.